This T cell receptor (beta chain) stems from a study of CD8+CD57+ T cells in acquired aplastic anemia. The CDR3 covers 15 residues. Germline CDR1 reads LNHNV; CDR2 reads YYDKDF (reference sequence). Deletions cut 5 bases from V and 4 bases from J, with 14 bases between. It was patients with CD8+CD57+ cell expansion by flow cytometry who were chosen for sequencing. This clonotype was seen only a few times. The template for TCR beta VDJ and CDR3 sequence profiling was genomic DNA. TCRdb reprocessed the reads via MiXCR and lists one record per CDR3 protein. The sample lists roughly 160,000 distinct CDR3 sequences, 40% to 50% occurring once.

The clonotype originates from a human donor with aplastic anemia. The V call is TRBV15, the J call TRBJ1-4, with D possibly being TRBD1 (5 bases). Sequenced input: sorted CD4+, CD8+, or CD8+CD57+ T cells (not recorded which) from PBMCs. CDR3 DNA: TGTGCCACCAGCCATTCAGGGTGGAGTAATGAAAAACTGTTTTTT. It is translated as CATSHSGWSNEKLFF.